This entry lists 22 T cell receptor beta chains sequenced from one sample in a study of CD8 T cells in Susac syndrome. RNA in amounts of about 0.5 to 1 ug was reverse transcribed with random hexamers. Using its own MiXCR run on the immunoSEQ multiplex PCR reads, TCRdb lists one record per CDR3 protein. The sample has 200,000 or so distinct CDR3 sequences, about 95% seen once; the top ten hold about 0.087%. The sample consisted of CD4+ T cells from PBMCs. The origin of the receptors is a human donor with multiple sclerosis.

This chain links TRBV14 with TRBJ1-6, with D hard to call. Germline loops: CDR1 SGHDN, CDR2 FVKESK. The CDR3 spans 14 residues. V was clipped by 1 base and J by 7 bases, with 8 bases between them. The CDR3 loop reads CASSQGLKNSPLHF. The CDR3 coding sequence is TGTGCCAGCAGCCAAGGTCTCAAAAATTCACCCCTCCACTTT.

The V and J genes are TRBV20-1 and TRBJ1-1; no firm D call. In germline, CDR1 is DFQATT, CDR2 SNEGSKA (reference sequence). The CDR3 length is 16 residues. Between the trimmed V and J ends, which lost 3 bases and 1 base, there was a span of 18 bases. The CDR3 DNA reads as TGCAGTGCTAGTGGCCCCCGGCAGATCGGGAACACTGAAGCTTTCTTT. Amino acids: CSASGPRQIGNTEAFF.

This clonotype came up once. CDR3 coding DNA: TGTGCCAGCAGCCAATTCGGGACTACTTACAATGAGCAGTTCTTC. The encoded protein is CASSQFGTTYNEQFF. This rearrangement joins TRBV4-2 to TRBJ2-1; 7 bases map to TRBD2. Germline CDR1 is LGHNA and CDR2 is YNFKEQ. The CDR3 has 15 amino acids. Trimming cost V 2 bases and J 4 bases; bases outside gene matches: 5.

J is TRBJ2-5 and V is TRBV25-1, with D possibly matching TRBD1 (6 bases). Per germline, CDR1 MGHDK and CDR2 SYGVNS. The V end lost 3 bases, the J end lost 4 bases, and 12 bases lay between the germline ends. The CDR3 runs 14 residues. CDR3 sequence: CASSDAGARETQYF. In DNA, the CDR3 is TGTGCCAGCAGTGATGCAGGGGCTAGAGAGACCCAGTACTTC.

The count of this clonotype is one. V and J are TRBV27 and TRBJ1-1, with a possible D match to TRBD1 (5 bases). Trimming cost V 3 bases and J 3 bases, with 8 bases left between them. The CDR3 consists of 13 residues. Germline values: CDR1 MNHEY, CDR2 SMNVEV (reference sequence). CDR3 sequence reads: CASSFEGYTEAFF. The CDR3 DNA is TGTGCCAGCAGTTTCGAGGGGTACACTGAAGCTTTCTTT.

The chain joins TRBV11-2 to TRBJ1-2, with no clear D. With 2 bases removed from V and 8 bases from J, the gap between germline ends came to 15 bases. The CDR3 runs 14 residues. The germline gives CDR1 SGHAT, CDR2 FQNNGV. CDR3 bases: TGTGCCAGCAGCTTAAGCCGCTCGTCTCGAGGCTACACCTTC. Translating gives CASSLSRSSRGYTF.

The genes are TRBV29-1 and TRBJ1-1; D is ambiguous. Per germline, CDR1 SQVTM and CDR2 ANQGSEA. The CDR3 runs to 13 residues. The V gene lost 4 bases and the J gene lost 0 bases, with 9 bases spanning the gap. The CDR3 sequence: CSVVRSLNTEAFF. The CDR3, as DNA: TGCAGCGTTGTGAGAAGCTTGAACACTGAAGCTTTCTTT.

The chain combines TRBV24-1 with TRBJ2-1; D is perhaps TRBD1 (5 bases). With 3 bases removed from V and 2 bases from J, the gap between germline ends came to 13 bases. This CDR3 is built from 16 residues. Looked up from germline, CDR1 is KGHDR and CDR2 is SFDVKD. CDR3 sequence: CATSDPQGWAYNEQFF. The CDR3, as DNA: TGTGCCACCAGTGATCCTCAGGGATGGGCCTACAATGAGCAGTTCTTC.

This clonotype was seen only once. V and J are TRBV7-2 and TRBJ2-7; D possibly corresponds to TRBD1 (6 bases). CDR1 and CDR2 from the germline V gene are SGHTA and FQGNSA. V shed 5 bases and J shed 1 base, with 15 bases lying between them. The length of the CDR3 is 15 residues. The CDR3 loop is CASSPQGTRSYEQYF. CDR3 DNA: TGTGCCAGCAGCCCCCAGGGGACCCGATCCTACGAGCAGTACTTC.

The V call is TRBV5-1, the J call TRBJ2-4; a possible D gene is TRBD2 (6 bases). V was clipped by 4 bases and J by 15 bases, with 8 bases between them. The CDR3 length is 9 residues. In germline, CDR1 is SGHRS, CDR2 YFSETQ. The CDR3 nucleotides read TGCGCCAGCAGCAGGCGGGGGTACTTC. As protein: CASSRRGYF.

The chain links TRBV19 to TRBJ2-7; D is unclear. Looked up from germline, CDR1 is LNHDA and CDR2 is SQIVND (reference sequence). The V gene lost 5 bases and the J gene lost 3 bases, with 11 bases spanning the gap. The CDR3 runs to 13 residues. CDR3 loop: CASSGTPYYEQYF. As DNA, the CDR3 is TGTGCCAGTAGTGGAACCCCGTACTACGAGCAGTACTTC. The variable domain in full, completed from reference TRBV19 and TRBJ2-7, reads DGGITQSPKYLFRKEGQNVTLSCEQNLNHDAMYWYRQDPGQGLRLIYYSQIVNDFQKGDIAEGYSVSREKKESFPLTVTSAQKNPTAFYLCASSGTPYYEQYFGPGTRLTVT.

The rearrangement uses TRBV30 and TRBJ1-5; TRBD1 matches at 9 bases. Trimming removed 3 bases from V and 4 bases from J; junction bases left unmatched: 7. This CDR3 comprises 15 residues. Germline assignment: CDR1 GTSNPN and CDR2 SVGIG (reference sequence). CDR3 in DNA: TGTGCCTGGAGCCCGCCCGGGACAGGGAATCAGCCCCAGCATTTT. Translated, it gives CAWSPPGTGNQPQHF.

This chain uses TRBV30 with TRBJ2-5; D possibly matches TRBD1 or TRBD2 (7 bases each). This CDR3 contains 16 residues. The V gene lost 0 bases and the J gene lost 5 bases, with 19 bases spanning the gap. Germline CDR1 is GTSNPN and CDR2 is SVGIG (reference sequence). The CDR3 region has the DNA TGTGCCTGGAGTGTAAGCAGGGGGAGGGTCTGGGAGACCCAGTACTTC. This codes for CAWSVSRGRVWETQYF.

This chain connects TRBV4-1 to TRBJ2-1, with D perhaps matching TRBD1 or TRBD2 (5 bases each). With 4 bases removed from V and 11 bases from J, the gap between germline ends came to 18 bases. The CDR3 sequence is 14 residues long. Looked up from germline, CDR1 is MGHRA and CDR2 is YSYEKL. The CDR3 spells CASSRGPVGTQQFF. Written as DNA, the CDR3 is TGCGCCAGCAGCCGGGGTCCGGTGGGGACCCAGCAGTTCTTC.

The chain uses TRBV3-1 and TRBJ1-1; D is ambiguous. The CDR3 covers 15 residues. Germline V gene sequence: CDR1 LGHDT, CDR2 YNNKEL (reference sequence). Trimming took off 0 bases at V and 1 base at J, with 9 bases between the two ends. In nucleotides, the CDR3 is TGTGCCAGCAGCCAAGATGGACGGGAGAACACTGAAGCTTTCTTT. This sequence encodes CASSQDGRENTEAFF.

This chain connects TRBV6-5 to TRBJ1-3, with unresolved D. Germline CDR1 MNHEY, CDR2 SVGAGI. The V gene lost 4 bases and the J gene lost 11 bases, with 18 bases spanning the gap. The CDR3 sequence is 14 residues long. CDR3 residues: CASSSPGSASAIYF. In DNA, the CDR3 is TGTGCCAGCAGTTCGCCCGGATCTGCGAGCGCCATATATTTT.

The chain joins TRBV28 to TRBJ1-2; D uncertain. Germline loops: CDR1 MDHEN, CDR2 SYDVKM. The CDR3 contains 12 residues. Trimming stripped 3 bases from V and 6 bases from J, with 8 bases between. The CDR3 loop is CASSFHSDGYTF. The CDR3 DNA follows: TGTGCCAGCAGTTTTCATAGCGATGGCTACACCTTC.

The chain couples TRBV24-1 to TRBJ1-1, with D uncertain. Germline values: CDR1 KGHDR, CDR2 SFDVKD. This CDR3 region has 17 residues. V lost 0 bases to trimming and J lost 0 bases, with 13 bases between them. This chain's CDR3 is CATSDLRFPQMNTEAFF. CDR3 coding DNA: TGTGCCACCAGTGATTTGAGGTTTCCACAAATGAACACTGAAGCTTTCTTT.

The sample holds one count of this clonotype. V gene TRBV7-2 combines with J gene TRBJ1-2; 8 bases are a match to TRBD1. Germline V gene data show CDR1 as SGHTA and CDR2 as FQGNSA. The CDR3 is 14 residues long. With 4 bases clipped from V and 6 bases from J, the junction kept 7 bases outside the gene matches. In nucleotides, the CDR3 is TGTGCCAGCAGCTCTCGACAGGGGATAAATGGCTACACCTTC. It specifies CASSSRQGINGYTF. Looking up the rest from reference TRBV7-2 and TRBJ1-2 gives the full variable domain: GAGVSQSPSNKVTEKGKDVELRCDPISGHTALYWYRQSLGQGLEFLIYFQGNSAPDKSGLPSDRFSAERTGGSVSTLTIQRTQQEDSAVYLCASSSRQGINGYTFGSGTRLTVV.

The chain combines TRBV9 with TRBJ2-1; 9 nucleotides align to TRBD2. Germline V gives CDR1 SGDLS, CDR2 YYNGEE. Trimming removed 2 bases from V and 4 bases from J; junction bases left unmatched: 7. The CDR3 extends over 16 amino acids. The CDR3 region has the DNA TGTGCCAGCAGCGTTGGCGGGGGGGCTGTATACAATGAGCAGTTCTTC. Translation gives CASSVGGGAVYNEQFF.

The chain uses TRBV6-5 and TRBJ1-1; possibly TRBD1 for D (6 bases). The V gene's germline CDR1 is MNHEY and CDR2 SVGAGI. The CDR3 is made up of 13 amino acids. The V gene lost 6 bases and the J gene lost 5 bases, with 13 bases spanning the gap. Here the CDR3 reads CASREQRGTEAFF. DNA of the CDR3: TGTGCCAGCAGGGAACAGAGGGGGACTGAAGCTTTCTTT.

V usage is TRBV5-6 and J usage is TRBJ2-3; TRBD2 is a possible D gene (7 bases). Germline CDR1 SGHDT, CDR2 YYEEEE. V was trimmed by 4 bases and J by 0 bases, leaving 15 bases between them. This CDR3 contains 16 residues. CDR3 protein: CASSPLRGGSTDTQYF. The DNA for the CDR3 is TGTGCCAGCAGCCCGCTGAGGGGGGGGAGCACAGATACGCAGTATTTT. Drawing the rest from reference TRBV5-6 and TRBJ2-3, the complete variable domain is DAGVTQSPTHLIKTRGQQVTLRCSPKSGHDTVSWYQQALGQGPQFIFQYYEEEERQRGNFPDRFSGHQFPNYSSELNVNALLLGDSALYLCASSPLRGGSTDTQYFGPGTRLTVL.